This T cell receptor (beta chain) was observed in a study of blood T cell repertoires in COVID-19. TCRdb keeps only in-frame clones here, not all; method: immunoSEQ multiplex PCR. Found here are about 67,000 clones, around 87% of them singletons; the top ten hold 4% to 5.5%. Material for sequencing was peripheral blood. The receptor was isolated from a man in his fifties or sixties with active COVID-19.

CDR3 amino acids: CASSSGGKDTQYF. The DNA of the CDR3 is TGTGCCAGCTCGTCGGGGGGGAAGGATACGCAGTATTTT. This chain joins TRBV18 and TRBJ2-3; 8 bases are a match to TRBD2. Per germline, CDR1 KGHSH and CDR2 LQKENI. V was clipped by 6 bases and J by 6 bases; unmatched bases: 5. This CDR3 has 13 amino acids.